Here is one T cell receptor beta chain with its context. What it binds is unknown. This entry comes from a study of beta chain features in type 1 diabetes. Study-wide results and limits: VDJ junctions from patients with type 1 diabetes contained fewer insertions and more deletions. For cells with high TCR expression, cDNA sequencing could yield over-representation.

Since all of the isolated RNA was reverse transcribed, expressed TCRB transcripts were what got sequenced. Measured with immunoSEQ multiplex PCR; TCRdb has only the in-frame clones, and not every one. The table has around 350,000 clones, over 10% seen once. Germline CDR1 is MGHDK and CDR2 is SYGVNS. Trimming stripped 6 bases from V and 1 base from J, with 7 bases between. The CDR3 is 13 residues long. The source is a man in his late teens or twenties in good health. The chain is built from TRBV25-1 and TRBJ1-3; D is ambiguous. The sample taken for sequencing was naive CD4+ T cells from blood. The CDR3 loop reads CASSWASGNTIYF. As DNA, the CDR3 is TGTGCCAGCAGCTGGGCTTCTGGAAACACCATATATTTT.